This TCR beta chain was captured in a study of regulatory T cells in long-lasting Graves disease (dated by TCRdb to the early 2020s). Turning to the overall study: Patients with newly diagnosed Graves' disease had been on antithyroid drugs for under 3 months. Peripheral blood TCR sequencing and RNA sequencing compared persistent Graves' disease patients with newly diagnosed Graves' disease patients. The study took place in China and was registered as a clinical trial. TCR sequencing covered 13 persistent and around 20 newly diagnosed Graves' disease patients, 33 samples in total. What the research found in general, with its limitations: Sequencing and analysis were limited to the TCR beta chain. The authors noted that the small sample size was a limitation that may lower accuracy. The study examined only peripheral blood because the primary lesion, thyroid tissue, could not be accessed. Compared with newly diagnosed patients, patients with persistent Graves' disease had lower TCR Shannon entropy and fewer highly expanded clones, which suggests clonal expansion. Persistent patients shared more public clonotypes among themselves (around 3,000) than newly diagnosed patients did (about 970). Preferential use of TRBV28, TRBJ1-2 and TRBJ2-5 was observed in persistent disease, whereas TRBV20-1 and TRBJ2-1 were favored in newly diagnosed disease.

In regard to this clonotype: What this receptor recognizes is not known. No quality values exist for individual bases; no much larger clone is one base distant.

Library prep was done by multiplex PCR. Data came from an Illumina HiSeq 4000. TCR beta libraries were built with iRepertoire HTBI primers and Arm-PCR amplification of CDR3 regions. PCR products were gel purified before sequencing. Under the source paper's analysis protocol: A total of roughly 67 TRBV and about 13 TRBJ segments were identified across samples and were used for gene usage analysis of CDR3 amino acid clonotypes. COPE and FqMerger were used to merge filtered high-quality paired reads into contigs. BLAST was used to align contigs to IMGT TRBV, TRBD and TRBJ reference genes, with CDR3 defined following IMGT. Any clonotype with a frequency above 0.1% was counted as a highly expanded clone. Shannon entropy served as the measure of repertoire diversity, while the Gini coefficient captured V-J evenness. Clonotypes shared by more than one individual were considered public. The public reads were quality trimmed at Q25 with fastp and then assembled into clones with MiXCR by TCRdb, keeping productive beta chains. One record per CDR3 amino acid sequence lists the most common genes and DNA. What appears here as the V and J calls and clone size reflects TCRdb's work, not the paper's. For this sample the table gives hundreds of thousands of distinct CDR3 sequences, of which approximately 12% were detected only once. 7.5% to 9% of the sample is held by the ten biggest clonotypes.

Explained via the paper, the time point label denotes: newly diagnosed GD, antithyroid drugs for less than 3 months. For both TCR sequencing and RNA sequencing, RNA was extracted from PBMCs in TRIzol. The diagnosis of Graves' disease was made according to American Thyroid Association guidelines. Patients were recruited from an endocrinology department in Xi'an, China. Each patient gave approximately 9.7 milliliters of peripheral blood, collected in an EDTA anticoagulant tube. Ficoll Paque Plus density gradient separation was used to isolate PBMCs, and no further T cell sorting was performed. An Agilent 2100 Bioanalyzer and agarose gel were used to check RNA quality, and a NanoDrop 2000 was used to measure RNA concentration. V is trimmed back by 2 bases and J by 8 bases, and the junction contains 7 bases that no gene match accounts for. The CDR3 spans 15 residues, from the cysteine through the phenylalanine. Of the read, only the CDR3 DNA is kept; its 45 bases are in frame from base 1. For CDR1 and CDR2, the germline V gene lists SGHTA and FQGNSA.

This same sample was also part of a study on T cells in Graves' hyperthyroidism and ophthalmopathy. The second paper states: Stable Graves' hyperthyroidism was defined as the absence of progression to ophthalmopathy over 18 months of follow-up. The hyperthyroidism patients were between 18 and 65 years old and newly diagnosed, with a disease duration of less than 2 months. The study excluded patients with uncontrolled infections, other autoimmune diseases, pregnancy or lactation. Clinical symptoms, serum thyroxine and TRAb, thyroid ultrasound, and orbital computed tomography formed the basis for the diagnoses. The first round of RT-PCR for the TCR CDR3 was performed with the HTBI primer set and the Qiagen OneStep RT-PCR kit. Blood samples also contained most of the expanded thyroid clonotypes (frequency above 0.001), which suggests that blood repertoires may reflect thyroid immune responses. A model built on a 13 V-J signature distinguished ophthalmopathy from stable hyperthyroidism, reaching around 90% sensitivity and 81.08% specificity in cross-validation and 80%/75% in testing. In validation, progression to ophthalmopathy was predicted by the model with 70% to 71% sensitivity and around 75% specificity, a median of approximately 6.5 months before onset. To identify TCR V-J signatures that set the groups apart, the researchers used a discovery cohort of 100 or so patients, made up of 40 to 45 with Graves' ophthalmopathy and about 60 with stable Graves' hyperthyroidism. Prospective prediction of ophthalmopathy was tested in an independent validation cohort of 18 to 20 hyperthyroidism patients and approximately 17 patients who later progressed to ophthalmopathy. The roughly 94 discovery patients were randomly divided into training and test sets at a 7:3 ratio. The study also compared thyroid tissue and blood T-cell repertoires from several Graves' hyperthyroidism patients. Following sampling, methimazole starting at 30 mg daily was given to hyperthyroidism patients, and high-dose intravenous methylprednisolone was given to ophthalmopathy patients. Libraries were constructed in a second round of multiplex PCR, after which size selection and purification were carried out. Sequencing of the libraries was done on an Illumina HiSeq2000 using paired-end 100 bp reads. SOAPnuke was used to process the raw data, with reads discarded if the reads contained adapters or uncalled bases, had a mean Phred below 15, or lacked an exact constant-primer or identifier match. COPE v1.2.5 was used to merge the high-quality paired reads, and each unique nucleotide sequence was defined as a clonotype. MiTCR v1.1 was used to align clonotypes to the IMGT TRBV, TRBD and TRBJ reference segments. The analysis was restricted to V-J combinations with a frequency above 0.0001, which together covered 99% to 99.2% of the repertoires. The TCS score was defined as F50 (clonal expansion) divided by E x V (chaos), with BLOSUM62-based TCRdist calculated between CDR3 peptides within each V-J. Welch's t-statistics and random forest reduced 514 V-J features to 13, which were used in a naive Bayes classifier (R e1071). No statistical method was used to fix the sample size in advance, and group allocation was not hidden from the investigators. TCR Vbeta CDR3 sequencing of fewer than 150 peripheral blood samples (over 40 ophthalmopathy, 75 hyperthyroidism and some 17 progressor patients) is reported in the paper.

The sequencing used peripheral blood mononuclear cells (PBMCs), collected at new diagnosis, from a patient treated with antithyroid drugs. The V and J segments used are TRBV7-2 and TRBJ1-4; 8 of the junction bases match TRBD1. The receptor was isolated from a woman in her twenties or thirties with Graves disease. Donor details come from another sample of the same person, matched by shared clones. The CDR3 amino acid sequence is: CASSLLGQADEKLFF. The DNA sequence is TGTGCCAGCAGCTTATTGGGACAGGCGGACGAAAAACTGTTTTTT.